The TCR beta chain described here comes from a study of response to subunit inactivated influenza vaccine. TCRdb re-called the RT-PCR reads through MiXCR, storing one row per CDR3 protein. This repertoire shows roughly 500,000 distinct CDR3 sequences, 25% found once; its top ten account for approximately 2%. Remarks on this clonotype: Its matching antigen is unknown.

Germline V gene data show CDR1 as SGHKS and CDR2 as YYEKEE (reference sequence). The V end lost 1 base, the J end lost 6 bases, and 8 bases lay between the germline ends. The CDR3 is made up of 13 amino acids. Notes on the study in general: Authors proposed each seasonal influenza vaccination draws in few new T cells.

Sequencing used CD4+ T cells sorted from PBMCs, obtained 4 to 6 days after vaccination. The gene calls are TRBV5-5 and TRBJ1-5; D remains unclear. The TCR originated in a man aged 45-65 years who received an inactivated influenza vaccine. The CDR3: CASSLSVRQPQHF. The DNA of the CDR3 is TGTGCCAGCAGCTTGTCGGTCCGTCAGCCCCAGCATTTT.